This T cell receptor beta chain was found in a study of shared T cell receptors in the human thymus. Method: immunoSEQ multiplex PCR; TCRdb's copy keeps in-frame clones and lacks some. This table holds over 650,000 clones, more than 75% found once. Germline assignment: CDR1 SEHNR and CDR2 FQNEAQ (reference sequence). The V and J ends lost 1 base and 6 bases, in that order; junction bases with no gene match: 13. This CDR3 spans 17 amino acids. These data were also filed under a second study, of human thymus T cells. In that study: Donor material was obtained from healthy Finnish infants undergoing corrective surgery for congenital heart defects. It was from resections taken during corrective heart surgery that the thymus tissue came. Thymic and blood repertoires seemed to favor certain V and J genes. There were highly overlapping thymic repertoires among unrelated individuals, as related research reported.

The chain couples TRBV7-9 to TRBJ2-7; 9 nucleotides agree with TRBD1. This TCR was recovered from a boy under three years old with a congenital heart defect. Sequences were obtained from thymocytes. This chain's CDR3 is CASSLVSPGQGHCEQYF. The CDR3 DNA follows: TGTGCCAGCAGCTTAGTTTCACCGGGACAGGGTCATTGCGAGCAGTACTTC.